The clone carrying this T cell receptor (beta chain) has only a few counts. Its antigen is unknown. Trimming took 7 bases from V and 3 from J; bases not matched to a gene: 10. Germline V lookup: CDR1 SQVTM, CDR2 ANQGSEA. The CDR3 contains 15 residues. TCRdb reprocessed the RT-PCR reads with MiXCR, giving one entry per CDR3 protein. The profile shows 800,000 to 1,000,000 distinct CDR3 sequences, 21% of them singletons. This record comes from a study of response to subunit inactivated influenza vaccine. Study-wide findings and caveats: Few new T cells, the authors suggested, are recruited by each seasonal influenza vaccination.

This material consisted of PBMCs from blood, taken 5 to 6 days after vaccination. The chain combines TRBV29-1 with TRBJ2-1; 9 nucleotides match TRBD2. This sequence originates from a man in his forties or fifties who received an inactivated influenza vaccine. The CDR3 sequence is CSGGLGLANYNEQFF. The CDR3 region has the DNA TGCAGCGGGGGACTTGGACTAGCGAACTACAATGAGCAGTTCTTC.